Following are 10 T cell receptor beta chains from one sample sequenced in a study of T cells in Graves' hyperthyroidism and ophthalmopathy. Template material for amplifying TCR beta CDR3 regions consisted of RNA transcripts. The HTBI primer set was used in a first-round RT-PCR of the TCR CDR3. TCRdb passed the multiplex PCR reads through MiXCR, listing each CDR3 protein once. Of 300,000 to 500,000 distinct CDR3 sequences listed, just under 15% are singletons. The sequencing sample was made of blood. The receptors shown here come from a woman between 25 and 40 years old with Graves' hyperthyroidism.

CDR3: CATSETGTGIADTQYF. DNA for the CDR3: TGTGCCACCAGTGAAACCGGGACAGGGATCGCAGATACGCAGTATTTT. The J gene is TRBJ2-3, the V gene TRBV24-1; TRBD1 matches at 9 bases. Per germline, CDR1 KGHDR and CDR2 SFDVKD. CDR3 length: 16 residues. V lost 4 bases, J lost 4 bases, and 8 bases stayed unmatched.

Only one count was recorded for this clonotype. The chain combines TRBV5-5 with TRBJ1-5; 11 nucleotides align to TRBD1. Trimming removed 0 bases from V and 0 bases from J; junction bases left unmatched: 2. From germline, CDR1 is SGHKS and CDR2 YYEKEE (reference sequence). The CDR3 runs to 17 residues. This CDR3 is CASSLGGTGGSNQPQHF. The CDR3 DNA reads TGTGCCAGCAGCTTGGGCGGGACAGGGGGTAGCAATCAGCCCCAGCATTTT.

This clonotype occurred many times. The rearrangement links TRBV28 to TRBJ1-2; the match to TRBD1 covers 10 bases. The CDR3 spans 15 residues. With 6 bases clipped from V and 1 base from J, the junction kept 5 bases outside the gene matches. Germline V gene lookup returns CDR1 MDHEN and CDR2 SYDVKM. CDR3 sequence: CASRPDRGHNYGYTF. The CDR3 DNA sequence: TGTGCCAGCAGACCTGACAGGGGGCATAACTATGGCTACACCTTC.

The chain uses TRBV7-3 and TRBJ1-6; D gene uncertain. The CDR3 spans 14 residues. In germline, CDR1 is SGHTA, CDR2 FQGTGA. The V end was cut by 2 bases, the J end by 5 bases, with 7 bases between. The CDR3 DNA reads as TGTGCCAGCAGCTTATTAGGGCATAATTCACCCCTCCACTTT. Translation: CASSLLGHNSPLHF.

This clonotype turned up a few times. This chain connects TRBV5-1 to TRBJ2-2; D is ambiguous. Looked up from germline, CDR1 is SGHRS and CDR2 is YFSETQ. The V end lost 4 bases, the J end lost 0 bases, and 10 bases lay between the germline ends. The CDR3 is 15 amino acids. CDR3 in DNA: TGCGCCAGCAGCGCAGATCTCGCGAACACCGGGGAGCTGTTTTTT. It specifies CASSADLANTGELFF.

Ten or more counts support this clonotype. V is TRBV27 and J is TRBJ2-7, with 7 bases that match TRBD1. V lost 2 bases, J lost 4 bases, and 5 bases stayed unmatched. Germline V gene data show CDR1 as MNHEY and CDR2 as SMNVEV (reference sequence). The length of the CDR3 is 14 residues. CDR3 sequence (DNA): TGTGCCAGCAGTTTAACGGGGACAGTTTACGAGCAGTACTTC. This encodes CASSLTGTVYEQYF.

The chain has TRBV5-1 and TRBJ1-6; no clear D. The CDR3 has 13 residues. V was shortened by 3 bases and J by 7 bases, with 8 bases between the two germline ends. Germline V gives CDR1 SGHRS, CDR2 YFSETQ. For the CDR3, the DNA is TGCGCCAGCAGCTACGGACCCAATTCACCCCTCCACTTT. Translation: CASSYGPNSPLHF.

This clonotype appeared a few times. CDR3 in DNA: TGTGCCAGCAGTCCAACCCTGGACCATTACGAGCAGTACTTC. Protein sequence: CASSPTLDHYEQYF. The chain recombines TRBV28 with TRBJ2-7; D remains unclear. The germline V gene has CDR1 MDHEN and CDR2 SYDVKM. The CDR3 has 14 residues. Deletions cut 5 bases from V and 4 bases from J, with 15 bases between. Combining the CDR3 with reference TRBV28 and TRBJ2-7 gives the whole variable domain DVKVTQSSRYLVKRTGEKVFLECVQDMDHENMFWYRQDPGLGLRLIYFSYDVKMKEKGDIPEGYSVSREKKERFSLILESASTNQTSMYLCASSPTLDHYEQYFGPGTRLTVT.

This clonotype was detected ten times or more. This CDR3 is CASSSKSERSYEQYF. DNA for the CDR3: TGCGCCAGCAGCTCTAAGAGCGAGCGGTCCTACGAGCAGTACTTC. The chain has TRBV5-1 and TRBJ2-7; tentatively, D is TRBD2 (5 bases). CDR1 SGHRS and CDR2 YFSETQ come from the germline V gene. V shed 3 bases and J shed 1 base, with 14 bases lying between them. This CDR3 has 15 amino acids.

This clonotype was seen a few times. The V gene is TRBV10-1, the J gene TRBJ2-3; 8 nucleotides line up with TRBD2. The CDR3 is 15 residues long. Germline CDR1 is WNHNN and CDR2 is SYGVQD (reference sequence). Trimming cost V 4 bases and J 4 bases; bases outside gene matches: 7. The CDR3, as DNA: TGCGCCAGCAGTGGCAACGGGAGGGCCGCAGATACGCAGTATTTT. Protein: CASSGNGRAADTQYF.